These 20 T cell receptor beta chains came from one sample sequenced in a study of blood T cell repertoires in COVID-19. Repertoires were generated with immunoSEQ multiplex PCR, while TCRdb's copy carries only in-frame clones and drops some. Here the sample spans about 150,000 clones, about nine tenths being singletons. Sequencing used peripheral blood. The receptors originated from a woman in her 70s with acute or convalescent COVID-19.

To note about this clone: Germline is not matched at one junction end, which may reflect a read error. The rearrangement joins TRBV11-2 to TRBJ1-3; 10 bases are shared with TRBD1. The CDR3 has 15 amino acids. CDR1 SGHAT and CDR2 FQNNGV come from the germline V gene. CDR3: CAGRQGAGGGNTIYF. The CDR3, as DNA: TGTGCCGGCAGACAGGGGGCGGGCGGCGGAAACACCATATATTTT.

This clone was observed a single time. CDR3 sequence: CASSYDGRGSEAFF. The CDR3 nucleotides are TGTGCCAGCAGTTACGACGGGAGAGGCTCTGAAGCTTTCTTT. The chain uses TRBV6-5 and TRBJ1-1; D is uncertain. Germline V gene lookup returns CDR1 MNHEY and CDR2 SVGAGI. There are 14 residues in the CDR3. The ends were cut back, 2 bases at V and 6 bases at J, with 13 bases in the middle.

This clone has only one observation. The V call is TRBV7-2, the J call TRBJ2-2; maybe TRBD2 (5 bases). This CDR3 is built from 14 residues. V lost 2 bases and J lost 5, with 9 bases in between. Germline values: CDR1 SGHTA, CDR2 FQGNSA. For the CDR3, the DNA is TGTGCCAGCAGCTTAAAGAGCGGTACCGGGGAGCTGTTTTTT. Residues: CASSLKSGTGELFF.

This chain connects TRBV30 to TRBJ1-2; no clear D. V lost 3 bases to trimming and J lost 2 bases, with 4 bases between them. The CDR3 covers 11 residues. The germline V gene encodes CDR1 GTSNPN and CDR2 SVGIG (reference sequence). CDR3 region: CAWSLNYGYTF. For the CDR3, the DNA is TGTGCCTGGAGCCTAAACTATGGCTACACCTTC.

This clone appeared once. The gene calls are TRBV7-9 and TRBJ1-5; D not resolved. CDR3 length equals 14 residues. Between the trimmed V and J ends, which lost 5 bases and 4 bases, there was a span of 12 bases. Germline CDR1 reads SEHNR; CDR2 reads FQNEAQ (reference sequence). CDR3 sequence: CASSPMRDNQPQHF. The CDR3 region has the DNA TGTGCCAGCAGCCCCATGAGGGATAATCAGCCCCAGCATTTT.

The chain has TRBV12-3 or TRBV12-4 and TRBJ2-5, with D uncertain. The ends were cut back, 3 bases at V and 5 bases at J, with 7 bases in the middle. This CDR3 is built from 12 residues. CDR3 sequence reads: CASSLMRETQYF. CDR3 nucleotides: TGTGCCAGCAGTTTGATGCGGGAGACCCAGTACTTC.

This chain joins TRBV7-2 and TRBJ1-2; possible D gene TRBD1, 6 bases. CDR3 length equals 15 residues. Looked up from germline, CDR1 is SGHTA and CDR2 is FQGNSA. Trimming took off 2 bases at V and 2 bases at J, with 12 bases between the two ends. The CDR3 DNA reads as TGTGCCAGCAGCTTATTTCCGGGACAAAACTATGGCTACACCTTC. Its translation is CASSLFPGQNYGYTF.

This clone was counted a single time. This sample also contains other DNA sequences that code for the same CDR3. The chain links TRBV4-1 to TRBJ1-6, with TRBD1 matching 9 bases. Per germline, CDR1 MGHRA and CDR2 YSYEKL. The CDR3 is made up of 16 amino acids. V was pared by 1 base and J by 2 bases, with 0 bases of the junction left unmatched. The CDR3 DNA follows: TGCGCCAGCAGCCAAGGACAGGGGGCCTATAATTCACCCCTCCACTTT. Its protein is CASSQGQGAYNSPLHF.

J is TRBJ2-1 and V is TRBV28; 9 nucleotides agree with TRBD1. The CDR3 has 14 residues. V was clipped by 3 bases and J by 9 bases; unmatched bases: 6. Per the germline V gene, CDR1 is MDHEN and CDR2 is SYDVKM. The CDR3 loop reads CASSFGDRVREQFF. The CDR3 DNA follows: TGTGCCAGCAGTTTTGGGGACAGGGTTCGTGAGCAGTTCTTC.

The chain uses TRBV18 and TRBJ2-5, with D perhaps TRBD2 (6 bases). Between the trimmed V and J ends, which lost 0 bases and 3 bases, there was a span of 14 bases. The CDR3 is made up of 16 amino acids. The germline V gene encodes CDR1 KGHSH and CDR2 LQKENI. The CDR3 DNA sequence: TGTGCCAGCTCACCACCGGGGGGTCCCCTGGAAGAGACCCAGTACTTC. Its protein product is CASSPPGGPLEETQYF.

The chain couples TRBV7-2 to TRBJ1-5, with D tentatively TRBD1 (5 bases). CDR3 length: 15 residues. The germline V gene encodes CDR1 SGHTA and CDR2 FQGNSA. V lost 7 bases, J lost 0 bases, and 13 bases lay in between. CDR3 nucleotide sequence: TGTGCCAGCACCGCGGGGCAGAATAGCAATCAGCCCCAGCATTTT. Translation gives CASTAGQNSNQPQHF.

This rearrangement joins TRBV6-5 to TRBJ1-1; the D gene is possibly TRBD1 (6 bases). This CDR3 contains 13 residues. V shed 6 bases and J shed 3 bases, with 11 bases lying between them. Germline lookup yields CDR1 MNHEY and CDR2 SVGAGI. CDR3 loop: CASRPYRDTEAFF. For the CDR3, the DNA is TGTGCCAGCAGACCCTACAGGGACACTGAAGCTTTCTTT.

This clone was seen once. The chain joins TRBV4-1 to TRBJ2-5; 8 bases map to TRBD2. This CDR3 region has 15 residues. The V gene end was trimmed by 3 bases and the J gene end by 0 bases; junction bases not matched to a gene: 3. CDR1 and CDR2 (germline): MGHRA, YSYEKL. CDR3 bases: TGCGCCAGCAGCCATAGCGGGGAGTACCAAGAGACCCAGTACTTC. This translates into CASSHSGEYQETQYF.

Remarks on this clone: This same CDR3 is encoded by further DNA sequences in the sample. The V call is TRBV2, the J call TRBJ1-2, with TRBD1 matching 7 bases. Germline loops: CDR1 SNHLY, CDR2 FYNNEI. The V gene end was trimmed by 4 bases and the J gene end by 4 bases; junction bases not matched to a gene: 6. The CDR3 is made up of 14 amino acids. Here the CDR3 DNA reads TGTGCCAGCAGTGGACAGGGACGAAGCTATGGCTACACCTTC. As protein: CASSGQGRSYGYTF.

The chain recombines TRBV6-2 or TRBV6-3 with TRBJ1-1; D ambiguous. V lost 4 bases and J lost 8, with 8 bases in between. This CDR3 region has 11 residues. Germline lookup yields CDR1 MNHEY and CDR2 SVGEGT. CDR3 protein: CASSSRQEAFF. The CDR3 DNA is TGTGCCAGCAGTTCCCGTCAGGAAGCTTTCTTT.

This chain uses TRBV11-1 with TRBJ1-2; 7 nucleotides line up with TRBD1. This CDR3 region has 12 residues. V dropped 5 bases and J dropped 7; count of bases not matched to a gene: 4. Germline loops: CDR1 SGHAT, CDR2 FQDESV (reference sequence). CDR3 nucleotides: TGTGCCAGCAGCAAACGACAGGGTGGCTACACCTTC. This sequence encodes CASSKRQGGYTF.

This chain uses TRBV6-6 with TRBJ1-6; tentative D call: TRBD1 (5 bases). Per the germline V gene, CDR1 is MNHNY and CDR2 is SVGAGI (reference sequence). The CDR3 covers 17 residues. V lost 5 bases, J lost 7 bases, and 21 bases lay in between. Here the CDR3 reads CASSLGHNTLGNSPLHF. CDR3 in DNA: TGTGCCAGCAGTCTGGGGCACAATACCTTGGGGAATTCACCCCTCCACTTT.

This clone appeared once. CDR3 in DNA: TGTGCCAGCATCGGGGGGCTCGGGACCGGGGAGCTGTTTTTT. Amino acid sequence: CASIGGLGTGELFF. The chain is built from TRBV6-5 and TRBJ2-2, with a tentative D call TRBD2 (7 bases). This CDR3 has 14 residues. Germline V gene lookup returns CDR1 MNHEY and CDR2 SVGAGI. Between the trimmed V and J ends, which lost 7 bases and 5 bases, there was a span of 14 bases.

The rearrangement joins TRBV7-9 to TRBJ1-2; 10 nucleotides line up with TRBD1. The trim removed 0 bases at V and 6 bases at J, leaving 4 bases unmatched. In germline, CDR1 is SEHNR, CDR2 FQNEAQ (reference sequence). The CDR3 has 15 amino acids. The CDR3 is CASSLATGGEDGYTF. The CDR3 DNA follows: TGTGCCAGCAGCTTAGCGACAGGGGGCGAGGATGGCTACACCTTC.

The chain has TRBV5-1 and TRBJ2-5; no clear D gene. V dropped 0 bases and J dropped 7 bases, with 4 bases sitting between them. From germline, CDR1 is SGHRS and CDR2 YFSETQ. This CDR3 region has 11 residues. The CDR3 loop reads CASSLDRTQYF. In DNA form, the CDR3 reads TGCGCCAGCAGCTTGGATCGGACCCAGTACTTC.